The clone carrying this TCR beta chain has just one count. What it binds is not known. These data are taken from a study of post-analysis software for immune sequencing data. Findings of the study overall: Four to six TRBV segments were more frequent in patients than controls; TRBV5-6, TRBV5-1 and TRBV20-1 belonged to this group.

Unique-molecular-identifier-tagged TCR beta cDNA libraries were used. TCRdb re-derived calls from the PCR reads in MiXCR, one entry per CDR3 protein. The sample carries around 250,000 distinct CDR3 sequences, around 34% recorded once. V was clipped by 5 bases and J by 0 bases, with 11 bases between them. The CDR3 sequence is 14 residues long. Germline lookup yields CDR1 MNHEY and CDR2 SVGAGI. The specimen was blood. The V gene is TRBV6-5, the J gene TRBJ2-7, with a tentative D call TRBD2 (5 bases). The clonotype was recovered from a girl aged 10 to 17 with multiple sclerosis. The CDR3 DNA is TGTGCCAGCAGTGAACGGGGTTTCTCCTACGAGCAGTACTTC. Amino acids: CASSERGFSYEQYF.